This T cell receptor beta chain originates from a study of response to subunit inactivated influenza vaccine. TCRdb passed the RT-PCR reads through MiXCR, listing each CDR3 protein once. This sample has fewer than 350,000 distinct CDR3 sequences, with just over 20% found just once. The CDR3 covers 13 residues. Between the trimmed V and J ends, which lost 1 base and 6 bases, there was a span of 7 bases. A word on this clonotype: The antigen is not known.

Study outcomes and limitations: The authors suggested that every seasonal influenza vaccination recruits few new T cells.

The chain recombines TRBV12-3 or TRBV12-4 with TRBJ2-4; D remains unclear. The receptor was derived from a man aged 45 to 70 who received an inactivated influenza vaccine. The starting material was PBMCs from blood, obtained 21 months after vaccination. CDR3 in amino acids: CASSLESLNIQYF. In DNA form, the CDR3 reads TGTGCCAGCAGTTTAGAGTCACTAAACATTCAGTACTTC.